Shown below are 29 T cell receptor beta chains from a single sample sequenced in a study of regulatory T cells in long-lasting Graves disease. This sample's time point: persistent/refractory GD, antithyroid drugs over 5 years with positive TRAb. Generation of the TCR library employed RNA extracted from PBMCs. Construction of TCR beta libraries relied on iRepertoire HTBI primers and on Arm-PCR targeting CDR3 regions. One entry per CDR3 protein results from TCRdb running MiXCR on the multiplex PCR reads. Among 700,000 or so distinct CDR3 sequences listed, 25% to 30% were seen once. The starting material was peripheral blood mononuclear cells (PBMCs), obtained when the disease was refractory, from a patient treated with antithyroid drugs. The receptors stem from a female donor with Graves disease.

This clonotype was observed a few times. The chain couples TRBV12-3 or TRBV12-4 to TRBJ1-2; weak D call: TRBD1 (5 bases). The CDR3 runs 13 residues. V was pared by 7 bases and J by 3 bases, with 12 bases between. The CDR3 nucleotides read TGTGCCAGCACCGGGGGAAGGGACTATGGCTACACCTTC. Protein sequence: CASTGGRDYGYTF.

CDR3 loop: CASSLVPSGGEQYF. The CDR3 nucleotides read TGTGCCAGCAGCTTAGTACCCTCCGGGGGAGAGCAGTACTTC. The chain has TRBV7-9 and TRBJ2-7; D possibly corresponds to TRBD2 (6 bases). The V end was cut by 1 base, the J end by 7 bases, with 14 bases between. Germline loops: CDR1 SEHNR, CDR2 FQNEAQ (reference sequence). The CDR3 is 14 amino acids.

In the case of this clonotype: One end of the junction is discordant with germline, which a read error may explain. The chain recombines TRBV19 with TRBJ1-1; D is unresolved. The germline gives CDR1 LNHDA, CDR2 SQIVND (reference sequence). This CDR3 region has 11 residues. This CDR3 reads CASWRNSEAFF. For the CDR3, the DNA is TGTGCCAGTTGGCGGAACTCTGAAGCTTTCTTT.

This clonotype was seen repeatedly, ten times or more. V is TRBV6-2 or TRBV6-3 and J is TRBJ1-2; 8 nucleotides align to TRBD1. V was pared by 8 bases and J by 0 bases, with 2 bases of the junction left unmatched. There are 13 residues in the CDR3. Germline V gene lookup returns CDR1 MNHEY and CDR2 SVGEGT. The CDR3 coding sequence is TGTGCCAGCCTGGACAGGGCTAACTATGGCTACACCTTC. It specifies CASLDRANYGYTF.

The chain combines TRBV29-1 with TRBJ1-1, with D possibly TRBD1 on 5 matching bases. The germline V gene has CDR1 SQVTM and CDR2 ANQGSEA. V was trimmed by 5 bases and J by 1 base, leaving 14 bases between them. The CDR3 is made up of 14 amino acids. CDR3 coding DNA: TGCAGCGTTACGCGCGGGACCCGGAACACTGAAGCTTTCTTT. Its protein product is CSVTRGTRNTEAFF.

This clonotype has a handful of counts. The CDR3, as DNA: TGCAGCGTTACGGGACAGGCGAACTCCTACGAGCAGTACTTC. Translating it yields CSVTGQANSYEQYF. The chain joins TRBV29-1 to TRBJ2-7, with 8 bases aligning to TRBD1. The trim removed 5 bases at V and 0 bases at J, leaving 6 bases unmatched. Germline-derived CDR1 and CDR2 are SQVTM and ANQGSEA. This CDR3 region has 14 residues.

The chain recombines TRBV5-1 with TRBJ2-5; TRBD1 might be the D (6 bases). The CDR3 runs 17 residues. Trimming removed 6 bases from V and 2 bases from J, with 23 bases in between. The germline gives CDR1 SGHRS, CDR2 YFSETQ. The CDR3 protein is CASTGQISLYNQETQYF. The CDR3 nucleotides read TGCGCCAGCACCGGACAGATATCCTTATACAATCAAGAGACCCAGTACTTC. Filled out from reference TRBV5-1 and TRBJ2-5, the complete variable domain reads KAGVTQTPRYLIKTRGQQVTLSCSPISGHRSVSWYQQTPGQGLQFLFEYFSETQRNKGNFPGRFSGRQFSNSRSEMNVSTLELGDSALYLCASTGQISLYNQETQYFGPGTRLLVL.

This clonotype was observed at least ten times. CDR3 DNA: TGTGCCAGCAGTTTAGGGGGACAGGGATACGAGCAGTACTTC. This codes for CASSLGGQGYEQYF. The rearrangement joins TRBV28 to TRBJ2-7, with 9 bases that match TRBD1. V lost 2 bases and J lost 4; bases outside the gene matches: 3. This CDR3 region has 14 residues. CDR1 and CDR2 from the germline V gene are MDHEN and SYDVKM. Drawing the rest from reference TRBV28 and TRBJ2-7, the complete variable domain is DVKVTQSSRYLVKRTGEKVFLECVQDMDHENMFWYRQDPGLGLRLIYFSYDVKMKEKGDIPEGYSVSREKKERFSLILESASTNQTSMYLCASSLGGQGYEQYFGPGTRLTVT.

CDR3 sequence (DNA): TGTGCCAGCAGAAGAAGGGGGCTCGACAGGTCTGGGGCCAACGTCCTGACTTTC. It encodes CASRRRGLDRSGANVLTF. The J gene is TRBJ2-6, the V gene TRBV6-2 or TRBV6-3; 7 nucleotides agree with TRBD1. CDR1 is MNHEY and CDR2 is SVGEGT in the germline V gene. Unmatched junction bases numbered 12, after V lost 6 bases and J lost 1 base. This CDR3 has 18 residues.

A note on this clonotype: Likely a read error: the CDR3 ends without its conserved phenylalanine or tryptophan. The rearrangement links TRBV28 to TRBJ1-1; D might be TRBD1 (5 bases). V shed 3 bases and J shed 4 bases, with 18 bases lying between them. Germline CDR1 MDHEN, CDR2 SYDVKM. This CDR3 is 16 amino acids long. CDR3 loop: CASSFAGGSGGTEAFL. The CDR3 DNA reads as TGTGCCAGCAGTTTCGCTGGAGGTAGCGGGGGCACTGAAGCTTTCCTT.

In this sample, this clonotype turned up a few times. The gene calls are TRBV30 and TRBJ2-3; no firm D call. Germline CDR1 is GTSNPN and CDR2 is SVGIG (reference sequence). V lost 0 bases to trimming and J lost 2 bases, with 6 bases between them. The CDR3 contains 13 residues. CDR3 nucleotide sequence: TGTGCCTGGAGTGTTGGCAACACAGATACGCAGTATTTT. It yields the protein CAWSVGNTDTQYF.

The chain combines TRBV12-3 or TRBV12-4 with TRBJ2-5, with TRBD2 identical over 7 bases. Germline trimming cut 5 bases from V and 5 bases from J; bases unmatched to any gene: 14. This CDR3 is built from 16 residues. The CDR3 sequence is CASSPTLSAGEETQYF. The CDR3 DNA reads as TGTGCCAGCAGTCCTACCCTTAGCGCGGGAGAGGAGACCCAGTACTTC.

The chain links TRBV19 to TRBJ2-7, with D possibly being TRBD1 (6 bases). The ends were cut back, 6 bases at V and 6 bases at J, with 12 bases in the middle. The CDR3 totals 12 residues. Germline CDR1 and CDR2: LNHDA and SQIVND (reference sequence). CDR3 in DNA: TGTGCCAGTAGAGGGGGAATGTCCGAGCAGTACTTC. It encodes CASRGGMSEQYF.

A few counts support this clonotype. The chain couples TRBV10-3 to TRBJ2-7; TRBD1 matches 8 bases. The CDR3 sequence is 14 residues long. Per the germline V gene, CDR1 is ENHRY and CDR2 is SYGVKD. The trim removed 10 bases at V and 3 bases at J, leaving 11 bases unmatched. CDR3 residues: CATAPGQEDYEQYF. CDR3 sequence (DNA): TGTGCCACCGCGCCGGGACAGGAAGACTACGAGCAGTACTTC.

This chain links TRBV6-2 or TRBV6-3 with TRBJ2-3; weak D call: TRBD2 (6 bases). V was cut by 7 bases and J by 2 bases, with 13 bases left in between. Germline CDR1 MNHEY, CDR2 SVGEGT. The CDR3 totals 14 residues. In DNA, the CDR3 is TGTGCCAGCACCAGGGTAGCGGTCACAGATACGCAGTATTTT. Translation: CASTRVAVTDTQYF.

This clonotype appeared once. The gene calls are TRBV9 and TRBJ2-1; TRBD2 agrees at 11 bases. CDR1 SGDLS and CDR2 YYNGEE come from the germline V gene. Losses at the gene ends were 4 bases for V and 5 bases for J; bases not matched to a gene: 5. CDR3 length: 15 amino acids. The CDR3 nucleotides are TGTGCCAGCAGCAGCACTAGCGGGAGCCACAATGAGCAGTTCTTC. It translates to CASSSTSGSHNEQFF.

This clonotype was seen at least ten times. The CDR3: CASSMGAGWNTGELFF. CDR3 bases: TGTGCCAGCAGTATGGGGGCAGGGTGGAACACCGGGGAGCTGTTTTTT. This sequence joins TRBV2 and TRBJ2-2, with D possibly being TRBD1 (6 bases). The CDR3 has 16 amino acids. Trimming removed 5 bases at V and 1 base at J, with 14 bases between. Germline assignment: CDR1 SNHLY and CDR2 FYNNEI.

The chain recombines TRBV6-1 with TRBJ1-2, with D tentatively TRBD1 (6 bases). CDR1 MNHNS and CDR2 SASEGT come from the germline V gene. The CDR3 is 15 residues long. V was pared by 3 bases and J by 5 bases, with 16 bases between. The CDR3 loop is CASSEPGALGYGYTF. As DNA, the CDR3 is TGTGCCAGCAGTGAGCCGGGGGCGCTTGGGTATGGCTACACCTTC.

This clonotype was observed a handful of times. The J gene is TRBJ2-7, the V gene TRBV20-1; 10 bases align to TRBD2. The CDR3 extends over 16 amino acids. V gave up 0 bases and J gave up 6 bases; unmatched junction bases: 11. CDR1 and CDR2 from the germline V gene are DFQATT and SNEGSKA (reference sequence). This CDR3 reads CSARDPKRLAGPEQYF. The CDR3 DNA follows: TGCAGTGCTAGAGATCCTAAGAGACTAGCGGGTCCCGAGCAGTACTTC.

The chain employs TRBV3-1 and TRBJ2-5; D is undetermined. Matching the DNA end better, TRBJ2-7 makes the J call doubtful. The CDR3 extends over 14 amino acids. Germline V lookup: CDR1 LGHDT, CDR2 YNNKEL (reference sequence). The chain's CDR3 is CASSQGSLTYEQYF. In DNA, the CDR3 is TGTGCCAGCAGCCAAGGGTCCCTTACCTACGAGCAGTACTTC.

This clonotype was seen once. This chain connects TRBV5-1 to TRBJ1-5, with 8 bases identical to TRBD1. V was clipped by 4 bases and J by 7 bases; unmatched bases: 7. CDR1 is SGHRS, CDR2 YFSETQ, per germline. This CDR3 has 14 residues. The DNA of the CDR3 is TGCGCCAGCAGCGCAGGGGGCCAGGGGCAGCCCCAGCATTTT. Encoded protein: CASSAGGQGQPQHF.

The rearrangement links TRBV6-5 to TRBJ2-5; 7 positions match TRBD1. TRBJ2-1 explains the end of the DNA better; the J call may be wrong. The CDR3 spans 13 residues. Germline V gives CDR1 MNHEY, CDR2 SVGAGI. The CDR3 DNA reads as TGTGCCAGCAGTTACGTGGGACAGCGGATCCAGTTCTTC. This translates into CASSYVGQRIQFF.

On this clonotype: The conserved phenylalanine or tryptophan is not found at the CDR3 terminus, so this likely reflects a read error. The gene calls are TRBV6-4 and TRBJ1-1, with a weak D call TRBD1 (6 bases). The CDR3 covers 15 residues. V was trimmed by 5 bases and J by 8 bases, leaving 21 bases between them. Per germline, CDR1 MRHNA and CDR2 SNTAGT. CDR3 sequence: CASSYRGKTTGEAFS. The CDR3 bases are TGTGCCAGCAGTTACCGAGGAAAGACGACAGGCGAAGCTTTCTCT.

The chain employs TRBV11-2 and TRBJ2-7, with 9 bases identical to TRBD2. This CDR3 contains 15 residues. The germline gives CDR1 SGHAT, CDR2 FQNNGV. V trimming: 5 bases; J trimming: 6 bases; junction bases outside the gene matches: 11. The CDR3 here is CASSQRTSATSEQYF. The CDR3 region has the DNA TGTGCCAGCAGCCAACGGACTAGCGCGACCTCCGAGCAGTACTTC.

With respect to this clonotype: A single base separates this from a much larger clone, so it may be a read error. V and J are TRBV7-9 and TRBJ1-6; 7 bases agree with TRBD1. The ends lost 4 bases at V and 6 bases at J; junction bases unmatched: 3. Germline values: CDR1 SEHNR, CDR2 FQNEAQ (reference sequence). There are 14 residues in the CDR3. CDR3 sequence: CASSSTGLNSPLHF. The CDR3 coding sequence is TGTGCCAGCAGCTCGACAGGGCTTAATTCACCCCTCCACTTT.

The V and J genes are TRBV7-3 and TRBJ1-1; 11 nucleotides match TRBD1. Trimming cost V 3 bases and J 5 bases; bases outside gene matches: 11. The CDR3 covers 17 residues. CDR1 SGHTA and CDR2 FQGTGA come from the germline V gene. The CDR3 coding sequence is TGTGCCAGCAGCTTCTCCGCCTCCGGGACAGGGGGAACTGAAGCTTTCTTT. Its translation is CASSFSASGTGGTEAFF.

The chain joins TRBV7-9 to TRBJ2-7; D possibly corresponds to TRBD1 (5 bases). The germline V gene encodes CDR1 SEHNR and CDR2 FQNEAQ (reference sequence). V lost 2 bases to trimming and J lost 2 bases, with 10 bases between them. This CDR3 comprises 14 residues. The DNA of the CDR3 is TGTGCCAGCAGCTTAAGTCAGGGAACCTACGAGCAGTACTTC. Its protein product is CASSLSQGTYEQYF.

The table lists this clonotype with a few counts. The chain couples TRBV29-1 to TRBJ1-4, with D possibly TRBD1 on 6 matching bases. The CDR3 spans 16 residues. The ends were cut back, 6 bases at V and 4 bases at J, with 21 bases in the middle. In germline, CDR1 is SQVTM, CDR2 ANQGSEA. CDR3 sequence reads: CSVNGDRTADNEKLFF. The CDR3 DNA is TGCAGCGTAAACGGAGACCGGACAGCCGATAATGAAAAACTGTTTTTT.

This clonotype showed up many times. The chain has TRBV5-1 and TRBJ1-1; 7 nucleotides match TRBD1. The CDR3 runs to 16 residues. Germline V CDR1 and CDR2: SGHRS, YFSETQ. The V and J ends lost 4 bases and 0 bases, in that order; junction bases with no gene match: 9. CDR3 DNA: TGCGCCAGCAGCATAAGGGACAGACGCATGAACACTGAAGCTTTCTTT. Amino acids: CASSIRDRRMNTEAFF.